A single sample is the source of the 14 T cell receptor beta chains below, sequenced in a study of OX40 agonist ivuxolimab in advanced cancers. Clones were read by immunoSEQ multiplex PCR, and TCRdb kept only the in-frame ones, dropping some. The sample holds tens of thousands of clones, roughly 89% seen once. The sequences come from CD4+ or CD8+ T cells sorted from blood, collected in a trial of the OX40 agonist ivuxolimab. The receptors here all came from an adult with an advanced solid tumor such as melanoma, head and neck, liver or kidney cancer.

The chain recombines TRBV28 with TRBJ2-7; possibly TRBD1 for D (6 bases). The ends were cut back, 4 bases at V and 2 bases at J, with 15 bases in the middle. CDR1 is MDHEN, CDR2 SYDVKM, per germline. The CDR3 runs to 15 residues. Written as DNA, the CDR3 is TGTGCCAGCAGTTCCAGGGGACCCCTCGCCTACGAGCAGTACTTC. Translated: CASSSRGPLAYEQYF. Complete variable domain (other parts from reference TRBV28 and TRBJ2-7): DVKVTQSSRYLVKRTGEKVFLECVQDMDHENMFWYRQDPGLGLRLIYFSYDVKMKEKGDIPEGYSVSREKKERFSLILESASTNQTSMYLCASSSRGPLAYEQYFGPGTRLTVT.

This clone has a single count. A far bigger clonotype differs at one base, so this is likely a read error. The chain recombines TRBV29-1 with TRBJ1-1, with D perhaps matching TRBD1 (5 bases). The CDR3 totals 14 residues. In germline, CDR1 is SQVTM, CDR2 ANQGSEA. Trimming took 4 bases from V and 1 from J, leaving 13 bases between them. CDR3 in amino acids: CSVGAGDQNTEAFF. The CDR3 coding sequence is TGCAGCGTTGGAGCGGGGGACCAGAACACTGAAGCTTTCTTT.

This chain connects TRBV11-2 to TRBJ1-1; D is uncertain. There are 14 residues in the CDR3. Trimming pared 5 bases from V and 6 bases from J, leaving 16 bases between. The germline CDR1 and CDR2 sequences are SGHAT and FQNNGV. The CDR3 loop is CASSPPNYRAEAFF. The CDR3, as DNA: TGTGCCAGCAGCCCCCCGAACTATAGGGCTGAAGCTTTCTTT.

A word on this clone: One end of the junction varies from germline; a read error may be responsible. The chain couples TRBV6-1 to TRBJ2-7; D ambiguous. From germline, CDR1 is MNHNS and CDR2 SASEGT. This CDR3 contains 14 residues. Written as DNA, the CDR3 is TGTGCCAGCAGTGATAGCCCGGTCTCCGACGAGCAGTACTTC. It encodes CASSDSPVSDEQYF.

The gene calls are TRBV7-9 and TRBJ2-2; the match to TRBD2 covers 9 bases. CDR1 SEHNR and CDR2 FQNEAQ come from the germline V gene (reference sequence). CDR3 length equals 15 residues. V gave up 5 bases and J gave up 4 bases; unmatched junction bases: 5. The CDR3, as DNA: TGTGCCAGCAGCCCCAGCGGGAGGAGCACCGGGGAGCTGTTTTTT. Its translation: CASSPSGRSTGELFF.

V and J are TRBV19 and TRBJ2-7, with D possibly TRBD2 on 6 matching bases. Germline CDR1 reads LNHDA; CDR2 reads SQIVND (reference sequence). The CDR3 totals 13 residues. Between the trimmed V and J ends, which lost 7 bases and 3 bases, there was a span of 13 bases. The CDR3 reads CASTFGSDYEQYF. In DNA form, the CDR3 reads TGTGCCAGTACTTTCGGGAGCGACTACGAGCAGTACTTC.

This rearrangement joins TRBV27 to TRBJ2-7; no definite D call. This CDR3 is 12 amino acids long. Germline assignment: CDR1 MNHEY and CDR2 SMNVEV (reference sequence). Trimming shortened V by 1 base and J by 7 bases, and 8 bases separated the two germline ends. The CDR3 reads CASSLFSREQYF. The CDR3 nucleotides are TGTGCCAGCAGTTTATTCTCGCGGGAGCAGTACTTC.

The V gene is TRBV4-1, the J gene TRBJ1-1; D gene ambiguous. The V end was cut by 2 bases, the J end by 2 bases, with 3 bases between. This CDR3 contains 12 residues. Germline V gives CDR1 MGHRA, CDR2 YSYEKL. This CDR3 is CASSQQNTEAFF. The CDR3 DNA sequence: TGCGCCAGCAGCCAACAAAACACTGAAGCTTTCTTT.

CDR3 sequence: CASSIDAEETQYF. The CDR3 nucleotides read TGTGCCAGTAGTATAGACGCGGAGGAGACCCAGTACTTC. This rearrangement joins TRBV19 to TRBJ2-5; D is uncertain. The germline V gene has CDR1 LNHDA and CDR2 SQIVND (reference sequence). This CDR3 region has 13 residues. Deletions cut 0 bases from V and 5 bases from J, with 7 bases between.

The genes are TRBV5-1 and TRBJ1-1; possibly TRBD1 for D (5 bases). Germline CDR1 is SGHRS and CDR2 is YFSETQ. V lost 0 bases to trimming and J lost 1 base, with 16 bases between them. The CDR3 loop spans 17 amino acids. CDR3 sequence reads: CASSLALLGTSNTEAFF. CDR3 DNA sequence: TGCGCCAGCAGCTTGGCCCTTTTAGGGACTTCGAACACTGAAGCTTTCTTT.

The V call is TRBV4-1, the J call TRBJ2-1, with 7 bases identical to TRBD2. CDR1 and CDR2 from the germline V gene are MGHRA and YSYEKL. Losses at the gene ends were 1 base for V and 3 bases for J; bases not matched to a gene: 9. CDR3 length: 17 residues. The CDR3 loop is CASSQVYRREFYNEQFF. In nucleotides, the CDR3 is TGCGCCAGCAGCCAAGTTTATCGGCGGGAGTTCTACAATGAGCAGTTCTTC.

CDR3 sequence (DNA): TGTGCCAGCAGCTTGGGACTAGTTGGGTACGAGCAGTACTTC. Protein product: CASSLGLVGYEQYF. V gene TRBV5-5 combines with J gene TRBJ2-7, with TRBD2 as a possible D gene (6 bases). The CDR3 consists of 14 residues. The germline V gene has CDR1 SGHKS and CDR2 YYEKEE (reference sequence). V lost 0 bases and J lost 4, with 11 bases in between.

DNA of the CDR3: TGTGCCAGCAGGACGGGGTCCGGCTCCTACAATGAGCAGTTCTTC. Translating gives CASRTGSGSYNEQFF. The chain is built from TRBV7-9 and TRBJ2-1, with a tentative D call TRBD2 (5 bases). From germline, CDR1 is SEHNR and CDR2 FQNEAQ (reference sequence). Trimming stripped 6 bases from V and 0 bases from J, with 12 bases between. The CDR3 sequence is 15 residues long.

The chain couples TRBV5-1 to TRBJ2-7, with TRBD2 identical over 11 bases. Germline-derived CDR1 and CDR2 are SGHRS and YFSETQ. The CDR3 sequence is 16 residues long. Trimming cost V 0 bases and J 2 bases; bases outside gene matches: 4. CDR3 sequence reads: CASSLVGLADTYEQYF. CDR3 bases: TGCGCCAGCAGCTTGGTGGGACTAGCGGATACCTACGAGCAGTACTTC.